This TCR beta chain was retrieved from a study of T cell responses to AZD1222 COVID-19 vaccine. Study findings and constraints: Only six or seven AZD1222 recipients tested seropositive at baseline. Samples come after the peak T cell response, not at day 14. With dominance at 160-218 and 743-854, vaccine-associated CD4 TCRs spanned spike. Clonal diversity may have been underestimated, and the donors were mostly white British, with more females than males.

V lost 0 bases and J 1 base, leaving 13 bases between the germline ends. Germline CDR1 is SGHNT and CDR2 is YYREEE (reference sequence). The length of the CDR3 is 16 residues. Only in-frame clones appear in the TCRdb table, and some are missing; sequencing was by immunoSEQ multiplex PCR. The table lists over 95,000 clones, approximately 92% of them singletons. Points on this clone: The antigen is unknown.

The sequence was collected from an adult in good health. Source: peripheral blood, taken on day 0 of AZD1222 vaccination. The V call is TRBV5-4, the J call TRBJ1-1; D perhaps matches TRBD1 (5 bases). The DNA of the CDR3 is TGTGCCAGCAGCTTGGGTGTGGATAGGGGGAACACTGAAGCTTTCTTT. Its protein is CASSLGVDRGNTEAFF.